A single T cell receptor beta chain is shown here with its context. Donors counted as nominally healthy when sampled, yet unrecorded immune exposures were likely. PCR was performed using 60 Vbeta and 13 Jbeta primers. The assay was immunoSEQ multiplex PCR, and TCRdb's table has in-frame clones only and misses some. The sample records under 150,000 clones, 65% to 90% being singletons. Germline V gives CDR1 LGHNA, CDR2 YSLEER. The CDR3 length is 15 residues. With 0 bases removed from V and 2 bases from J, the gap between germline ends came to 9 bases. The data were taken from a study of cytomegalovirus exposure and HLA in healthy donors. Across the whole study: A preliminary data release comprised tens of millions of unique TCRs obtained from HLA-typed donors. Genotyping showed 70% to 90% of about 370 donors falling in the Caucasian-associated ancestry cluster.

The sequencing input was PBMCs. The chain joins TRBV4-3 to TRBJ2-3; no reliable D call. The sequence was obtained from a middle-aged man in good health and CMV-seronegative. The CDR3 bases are TGCGCCAGCAGCCAAGACGTCGGAGACACAGATACGCAGTATTTT. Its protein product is CASSQDVGDTDTQYF.